This TCR beta chain emerged from a study of shared clonotypes between healthy human individuals. This clone came up once. The repertoire was sequenced with immunoSEQ multiplex PCR; TCRdb's copy has only in-frame clones and lacks some. The sample yields about 2.3 million clones, over 90% seen once. V shed 5 bases and J 5 bases; nucleotides not matched to a gene: 12. The CDR3 length is 15 residues. Germline lookup yields CDR1 SGHKS and CDR2 YYEKEE (reference sequence). Material: naive CD4+ T cells from PBMCs. Subset given: CD45RA+ positively selected. The sequence derives from a man younger than 30 in good health. Some clones in this sample may be carry-over from other donors' samples. The chain is built from TRBV5-5 and TRBJ2-7, with 8 positions matching TRBD1. CDR3 sequence (DNA): TGTGCCAGCAGACGGACAGGGAACAACCGGGACGAGCAGTACTTC. It specifies CASRRTGNNRDEQYF.